This is a list of T cell receptor beta chains from one sample in a study of T cell responses to AZD1222 COVID-19 vaccine. Clones were read by immunoSEQ multiplex PCR, and TCRdb kept only the in-frame ones, dropping some. The top ten clones hold approximately 2.8% of a sample with around 71,000 clones, roughly four fifths of them seen once. This material consisted of peripheral blood, taken on day 0 of AZD1222 vaccination. These receptors were taken from an adult in good health. The CDR3 runs from the conserved cysteine through the conserved F or W. The D gene is left open where the match is weak. The size entry is marked missing in some rows and otherwise reads once, few, many or a size class.

len,v_gene,j_gene,abundance,d_gene,CDR3aa,CDR3nt
14,TRBV6-5,TRBJ1-2,.,.,CASSYEGPAYGYTF,TGTGCCAGCAGTTACGAGGGGCCAGCCTATGGCTACACCTTC
16,TRBV5-6,TRBJ2-7,.,TRBD2,CASSLGIAGGPGEQYF,TGTGCCAGCAGCTTGGGAATAGCGGGAGGGCCGGGGGAGCAGTACTTC
14,TRBV7-6,TRBJ2-5,.,.,CASTTKRGQETQYF,TGTGCCAGCACCACTAAACGGGGCCAAGAGACCCAGTACTTC
14,TRBV7-3,TRBJ2-5,once,TRBD2,CASSFSGGVETQYF,TGTGCCAGCAGCTTCAGCGGGGGGGTAGAGACCCAGTACTTC
12,TRBV2,TRBJ1-2,once,.,CASRVVLSGYTF,TGTGCCAGCAGGGTTGTCCTCAGCGGCTACACCTTC
14,TRBV10-3,TRBJ2-5,.,TRBD1,CAISKTGGAQTQYF,TGTGCCATCAGTAAGACAGGGGGCGCACAGACCCAGTACTTC
16,TRBV27,TRBJ1-5,.,TRBD1,CASSLSRTGGLEPQHF,TGTGCCAGCAGTTTATCACGGACAGGGGGCTTGGAGCCCCAGCATTTT
14,TRBV7-9,TRBJ1-2,.,.,CASSFAWVTEGYTF,TGTGCCAGCAGCTTTGCCTGGGTGACGGAAGGCTACACCTTC
15,TRBV4-3,TRBJ1-1,.,TRBD1,CASSRGTGMNTEAFF,TGCGCCAGCAGCCGTGGGACAGGGATGAACACTGAAGCTTTCTTT
13,TRBV12-3/TRBV12-4,TRBJ2-7,.,.,CASRPRTGHEQYF,TGTGCCAGCAGACCGCGTACAGGACACGAGCAGTACTTC
14,TRBV19,TRBJ2-7,.,.,CASSIGQASYEQYF,TGTGCCAGTAGTATAGGGCAGGCGTCCTACGAGCAGTACTTC